This T cell receptor (beta chain) was recorded in a study of T-cell memory formation after mild COVID-19 (TCRdb year 2021). Study-wide context: TCR sequence clusters from the two donors were found to be largely donor specific. Longitudinal TCRalpha and TCRbeta repertoire sequencing tracked T-cell clones expanding and contracting after mild COVID-19 in a couple of donors. The cohort comprised two young, previously healthy adult volunteers, one female and one male.

This clonotype was seen ten or more times. Its cognate antigen has yet to be identified. No per-base quality is available; no much larger clone lies one base away. Paper-wide results and their limitations: Contracting CD4+ clones turned up mainly in the CM and EM memory subsets, whereas EMRA was where CD8+ clones were enriched. Clones that contracted from day 15 to 85 showed balanced CD4/CD8 phenotypes, whereas a second wave of clones that expanded from day 15 to 37 leaned towards CD4+. Whether the second-wave clones peaking on day 37 were SARS-CoV-2 specific was not confirmed. The study included only two mild cases, and larger cohorts that include severe cases with pre-infection samples were judged to be necessary. Some responding clones were detected in pre-infection memory, which suggested that pre-existing cross-reactive memory T cells had joined the SARS-CoV-2 response.

Instrument on record: Illumina NovaSeq 6000. Using 5'RACE with constant-segment primers, TCRalpha and TCRbeta cDNA libraries were constructed, with sample barcodes and unique molecular identifiers added in the process. RNA was extracted from every sample with Trizol reagent. The libraries were amplified in two PCR steps, and the second step added a second sample barcode and Illumina TruSeq adapters. Libraries were sequenced on an Illumina NovaSeq with 2 x 150 bp paired-end reads. Processing in the source paper ran as follows. Demultiplexing of reads and collapsing into UMI-guided consensus sequences were performed with migec v1.2.7. Using mixcr v2.1.11, UMI consensuses were aligned to TRA and TRB V and J templates and then assembled into clonotypes. A clonotype was counted as expanded or contracted only when both edgeR and NoisET called the clonotype significant, with the noise models trained on biological replicates. For edgeR calls, a false discovery rate-adjusted p below 0.01 and a log2 fold-change threshold of 1 were applied. As an exploratory analysis of dynamics, max-normalized trajectories of the 1000 most abundant clonotypes were examined with PCA combined with hierarchical clustering. Each responding clone was given a CD4 or CD8 phenotype based on the CD4+ and CD8+ repertoires, which had been sequenced separately. The raw public reads went through TCRdb reprocessing: fastp at Q25, MiXCR clone calling, in-frame beta chains kept. Rows are combined by CDR3 protein, so each entry shows the most common genes and DNA. The V and J calls follow TCRdb's processing rather than the paper's. The sample records hundreds of thousands of distinct CDR3 sequences, 18% of which are singletons. The ten largest clonotypes hold around 12% of the sample.

The trim is 6 bases for V and 0 bases for J, with a gap of 10 bases between the germline ends. The CDR3 spans 14 residues, from the cysteine through the phenylalanine. Of all the DNA, just the CDR3 is kept, 42 bases in frame from base 1. Ficoll-Paque density gradient centrifugation was used to isolate PBMCs. The chain employs TRBV12-3 or TRBV12-4 and TRBJ2-3; TRBD2 is possibly the D segment (6 matching bases). The sequenced material came from PBMCs or a T cell subset sorted from them (not recorded which). The sequence derives from an adult woman who had mild COVID-19 (a few samples of this study predate the infection). The sample titles of this study are shuffled in the database, so cell type and time point are left out; the donor was told from shared clones. The CDR3 protein is CASRRGASTDTQYF. The nucleotides read TGTGCCAGCAGGCGGGGTGCCAGCACAGATACGCAGTATTTT.